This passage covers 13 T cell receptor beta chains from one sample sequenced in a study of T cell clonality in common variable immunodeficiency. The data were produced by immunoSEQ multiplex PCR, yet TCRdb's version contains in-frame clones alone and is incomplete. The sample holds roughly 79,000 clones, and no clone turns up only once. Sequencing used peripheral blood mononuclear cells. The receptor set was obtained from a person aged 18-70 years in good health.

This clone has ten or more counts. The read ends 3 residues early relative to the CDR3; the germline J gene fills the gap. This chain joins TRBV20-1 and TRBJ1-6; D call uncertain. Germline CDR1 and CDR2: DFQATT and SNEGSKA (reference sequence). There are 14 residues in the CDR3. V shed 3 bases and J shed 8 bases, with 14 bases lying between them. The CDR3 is CSASKTAGDSPLHF. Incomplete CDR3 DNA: TGCAGTGCTAGTAAGACGGCGGGAGATTCACCC.

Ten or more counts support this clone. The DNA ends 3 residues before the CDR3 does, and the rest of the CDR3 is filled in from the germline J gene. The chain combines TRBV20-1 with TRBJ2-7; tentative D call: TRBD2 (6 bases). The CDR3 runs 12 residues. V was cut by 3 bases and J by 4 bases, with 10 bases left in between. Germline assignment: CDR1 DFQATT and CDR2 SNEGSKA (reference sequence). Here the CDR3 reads CSARLAQYEQYF. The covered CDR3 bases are TGCAGTGCTAGGCTAGCGCAATACGAG.

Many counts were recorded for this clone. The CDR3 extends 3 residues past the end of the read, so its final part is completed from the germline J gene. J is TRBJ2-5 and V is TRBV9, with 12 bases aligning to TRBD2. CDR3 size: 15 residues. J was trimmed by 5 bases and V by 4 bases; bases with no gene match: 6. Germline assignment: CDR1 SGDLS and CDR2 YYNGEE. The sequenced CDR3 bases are TGTGCCAGCAGCCCACGACTAGCGGGAGCGGAGACC. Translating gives CASSPRLAGAET. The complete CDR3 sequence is CASSPRLAGAETQYF.

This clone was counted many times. This chain's CDR3 is CAISRGTSGSTDTQYF. CDR3 DNA (partial): TGTGCCATCAGCCGAGGGACTAGCGGGAGTACAGATACG. The chain joins TRBV10-3 to TRBJ2-3; 14 bases match TRBD2. The CDR3 end falls 3 residues outside the read, so it is completed with the germline J gene. The length of the CDR3 is 16 residues. The junction had 5 bases not matched to a gene; V was cut back by 6 bases and J by 3 bases. Germline values: CDR1 ENHRY, CDR2 SYGVKD.

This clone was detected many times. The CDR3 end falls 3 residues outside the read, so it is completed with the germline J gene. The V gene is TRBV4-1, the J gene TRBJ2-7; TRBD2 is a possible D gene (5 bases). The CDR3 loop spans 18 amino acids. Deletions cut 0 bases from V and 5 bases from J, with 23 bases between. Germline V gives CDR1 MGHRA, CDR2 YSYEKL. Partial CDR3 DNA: TGCGCCAGCAGCCAAGAGGGTCTAGGCTCGGGGTACGTGAACGAG. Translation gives CASSQEGLGSGYVNE. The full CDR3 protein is CASSQEGLGSGYVNEQYF.

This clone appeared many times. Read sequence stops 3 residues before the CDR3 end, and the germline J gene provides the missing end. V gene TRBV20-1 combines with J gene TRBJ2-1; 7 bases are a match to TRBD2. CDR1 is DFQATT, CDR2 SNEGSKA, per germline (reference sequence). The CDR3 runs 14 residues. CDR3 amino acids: CSGHTPSGYNEQFF. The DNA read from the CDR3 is TGCAGCGGCCACACTCCTAGCGGATACAATGAG.

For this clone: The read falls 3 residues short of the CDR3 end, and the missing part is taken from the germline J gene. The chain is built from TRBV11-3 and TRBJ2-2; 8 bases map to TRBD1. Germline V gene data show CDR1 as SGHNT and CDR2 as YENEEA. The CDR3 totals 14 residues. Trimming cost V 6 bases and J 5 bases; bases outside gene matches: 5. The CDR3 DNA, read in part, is TGTGCCAGCAGGATGGACAGGGTGACCGGGGAG. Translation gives CASRMDRVTGE. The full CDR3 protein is CASRMDRVTGELFF.

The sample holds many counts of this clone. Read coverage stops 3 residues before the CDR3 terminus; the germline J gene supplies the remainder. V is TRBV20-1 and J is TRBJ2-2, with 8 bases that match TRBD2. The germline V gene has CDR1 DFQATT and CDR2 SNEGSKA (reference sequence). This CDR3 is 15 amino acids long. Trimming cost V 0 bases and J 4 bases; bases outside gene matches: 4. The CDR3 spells CSARDSGMSTGELFF. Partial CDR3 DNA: TGCAGTGCTAGAGATAGCGGGATGAGCACCGGGGAG.

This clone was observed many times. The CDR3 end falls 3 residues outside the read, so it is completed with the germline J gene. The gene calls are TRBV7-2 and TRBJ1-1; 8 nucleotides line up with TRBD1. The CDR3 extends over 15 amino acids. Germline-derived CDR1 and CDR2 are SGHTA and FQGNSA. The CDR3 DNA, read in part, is TGTGCCAGCAGCTTAGTTCAGGGGGCCCCTTTCGAA. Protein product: CASSLVQGAPFE. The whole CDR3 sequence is CASSLVQGAPFEAFF.

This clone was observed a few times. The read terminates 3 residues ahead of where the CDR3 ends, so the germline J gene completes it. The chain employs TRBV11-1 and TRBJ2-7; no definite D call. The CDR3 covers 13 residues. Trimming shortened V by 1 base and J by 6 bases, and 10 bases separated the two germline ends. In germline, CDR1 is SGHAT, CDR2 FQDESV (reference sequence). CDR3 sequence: CASSLGSPSEQYF. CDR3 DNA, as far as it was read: TGTGCCAGCAGCTTAGGGTCACCCAGCGAG.

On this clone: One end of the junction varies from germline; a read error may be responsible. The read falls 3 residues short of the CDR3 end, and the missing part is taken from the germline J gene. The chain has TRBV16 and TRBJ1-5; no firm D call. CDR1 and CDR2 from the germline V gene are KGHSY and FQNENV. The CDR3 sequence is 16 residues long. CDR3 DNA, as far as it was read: TGTGCCAGCAGCCAAATCGGGGAAAATAGCAGTCAGCCC. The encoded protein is CASSQIGENSSQP. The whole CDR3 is CASSQIGENSSQPQHF. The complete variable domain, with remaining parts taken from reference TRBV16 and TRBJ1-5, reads GEEVAQTPKHLVRGEGQKAKLYCAPIKGHSYVFWYQQVLKNEFKFLISFQNENVFDETGMPKERFSAKCLPNSPCSLEIQATKLEDSAVYFCASSQIGENSSQPQHFGDGTRLSIL.

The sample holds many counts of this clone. CDR3 DNA (partial): TGCAGCTCGGAGCGCCTGGAGACCTACAATGAG. This translates into CSSERLETYNE. The whole CDR3 is CSSERLETYNEQFF. This chain joins TRBV29-1 and TRBJ2-1; the D is unclear. Sequencing ends 3 residues short of the CDR3 end; the germline J gene provides the rest. With 8 bases removed from V and 2 bases from J, the gap between germline ends came to 16 bases. The CDR3 covers 14 residues. From germline, CDR1 is SQVTM and CDR2 ANQGSEA.

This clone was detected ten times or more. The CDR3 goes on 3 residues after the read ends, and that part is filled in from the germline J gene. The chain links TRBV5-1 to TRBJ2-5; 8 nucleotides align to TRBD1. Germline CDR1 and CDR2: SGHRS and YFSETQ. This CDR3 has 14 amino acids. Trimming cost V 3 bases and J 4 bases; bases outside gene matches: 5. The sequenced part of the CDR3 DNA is TGCGCCAGCAGCTCCCAGGGGGCCGGAGAGACC. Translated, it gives CASSSQGAGET. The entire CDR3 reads CASSSQGAGETQYF.